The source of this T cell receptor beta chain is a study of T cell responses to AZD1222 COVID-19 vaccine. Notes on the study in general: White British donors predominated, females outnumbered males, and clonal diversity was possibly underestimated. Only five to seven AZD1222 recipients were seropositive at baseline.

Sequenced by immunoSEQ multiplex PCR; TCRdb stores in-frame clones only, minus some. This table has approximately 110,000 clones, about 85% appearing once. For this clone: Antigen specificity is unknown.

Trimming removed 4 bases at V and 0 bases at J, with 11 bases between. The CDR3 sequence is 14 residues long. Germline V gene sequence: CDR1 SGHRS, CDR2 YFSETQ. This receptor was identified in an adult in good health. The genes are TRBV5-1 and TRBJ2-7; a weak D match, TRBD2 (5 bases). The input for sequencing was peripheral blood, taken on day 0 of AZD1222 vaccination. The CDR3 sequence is CASSRGLNSYEQYF. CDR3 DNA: TGCGCCAGCAGCCGAGGACTGAACTCCTACGAGCAGTACTTC.